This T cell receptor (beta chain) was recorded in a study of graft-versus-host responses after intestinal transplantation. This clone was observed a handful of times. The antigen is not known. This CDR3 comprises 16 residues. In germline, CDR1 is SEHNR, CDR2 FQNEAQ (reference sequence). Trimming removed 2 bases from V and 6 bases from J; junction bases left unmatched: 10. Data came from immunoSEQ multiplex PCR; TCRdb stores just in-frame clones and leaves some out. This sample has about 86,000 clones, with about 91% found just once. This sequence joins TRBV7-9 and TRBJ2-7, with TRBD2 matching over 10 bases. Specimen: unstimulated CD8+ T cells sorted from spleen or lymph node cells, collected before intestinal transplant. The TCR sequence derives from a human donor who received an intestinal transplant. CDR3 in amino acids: CASSLSPGLASIEQYF. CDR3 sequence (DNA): TGTGCCAGCAGCTTAAGCCCGGGACTAGCGAGCATCGAGCAGTACTTC. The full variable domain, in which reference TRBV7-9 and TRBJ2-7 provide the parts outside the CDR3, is DTGVSQNPRHKITKRGQNVTFRCDPISEHNRLYWYRQTLGQGPEFLTYFQNEAQLEKSRLLSDRFSAERPKGSFSTLEIQRTEQGDSAMYLCASSLSPGLASIEQYFGPGTRLTVT.